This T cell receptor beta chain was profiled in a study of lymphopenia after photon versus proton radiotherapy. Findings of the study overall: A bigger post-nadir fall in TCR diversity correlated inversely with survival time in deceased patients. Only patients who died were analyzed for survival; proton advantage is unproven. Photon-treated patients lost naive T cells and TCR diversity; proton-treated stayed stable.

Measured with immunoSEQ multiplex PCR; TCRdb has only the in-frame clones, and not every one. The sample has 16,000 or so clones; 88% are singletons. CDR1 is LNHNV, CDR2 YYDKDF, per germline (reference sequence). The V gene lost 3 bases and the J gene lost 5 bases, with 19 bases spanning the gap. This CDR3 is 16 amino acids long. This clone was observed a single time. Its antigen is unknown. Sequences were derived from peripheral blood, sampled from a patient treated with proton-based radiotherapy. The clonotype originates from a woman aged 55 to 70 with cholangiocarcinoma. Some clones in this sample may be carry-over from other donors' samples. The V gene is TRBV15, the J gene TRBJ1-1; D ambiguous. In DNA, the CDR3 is TGTGCCACCAGCAGGCCGTTTGGGGAGGTTGGGACTGAAGCTTTCTTT. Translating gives CATSRPFGEVGTEAFF.